This T cell receptor beta chain was captured by sequencing in a study of CD8 T cells in ankylosing spondylitis. Study-wide points: Relatively scarce in peripheral blood, disease-linked clones were CD8+. Seemingly distinctive of ankylosing spondylitis blood was a TCR beta motif formed by eight highly homologous variants.

In its sample, this clonotype was seen a few times. Its matching antigen is unknown. One entry per CDR3 protein results from TCRdb running MiXCR on the 5' RACE reads. The sample carries 390,000 or so distinct CDR3 sequences, around 24% recorded once. This TCR was sampled from a male donor with ankylosing spondylitis. Input material: blood, either unsorted or a sorted T cell fraction (not recorded which).

The CDR3 DNA is TGCAGTGCTAAGCGAGCGGGAGGGCTGAACCATGAGCAGTTCTTC. Protein: CSAKRAGGLNHEQFF. The chain is built from TRBV20-1 and TRBJ2-1; 10 bases are shared with TRBD2. CDR3 size: 15 residues. The V gene's germline CDR1 is DFQATT and CDR2 SNEGSKA (reference sequence). The ends lost 4 bases at V and 8 bases at J; junction bases unmatched: 11.